This TCR beta chain was observed in a study of T-cell memory formation after mild COVID-19 (dated by TCRdb to the early 2020s). Regarding the complete study: TCR sequence clusters from the two donors were largely donor specific. T-cell clones expanding and contracting after mild COVID-19 in two donors were tracked by longitudinal TCRalpha and TCRbeta repertoire sequencing. The cohort was made up of two young adult volunteers, one female and one male, who were previously healthy. The full study reports these points: Contracting CD4+ clones turned up mainly in the CM and EM memory subsets, whereas EMRA was where CD8+ clones were enriched. The study included only a couple of mild cases, and larger cohorts that include severe cases with pre-infection samples were judged to be necessary. From day 15 to 85, contracting clones showed balanced CD4/CD8 phenotypes, whereas a second wave of clones that expanded from day 15 to 37 leaned towards CD4+. SARS-CoV-2 specificity was not confirmed for the second-wave clones peaking on day 37. Some responding clones were detected in pre-infection memory, which suggested that pre-existing cross-reactive memory T cells had joined the SARS-CoV-2 response.

Inclusive of the bounding cysteine and phenylalanine, the CDR3 is 15 residues long. Only the CDR3 DNA stays, 45 bases, in frame from base 1. Clipping removes 2 bases from V and 4 bases from J, with 6 as the unmatched junction base count. Per the germline V gene, LGHNA is the CDR1 and YSLEER is the CDR2. Note on this clonotype: No antigen is known for it. The input lacks base qualities; no much larger clone sits a single base away.

Sequenced on an Illumina NovaSeq 6000. Using 5'RACE with constant-segment primers, TCRalpha and TCRbeta cDNA libraries were constructed, with sample barcodes and unique molecular identifiers added in the process. Trizol reagent was used to extract RNA from every sample. Amplification of the libraries took two PCR steps, and the second step added a second sample barcode plus Illumina TruSeq adapters. The libraries were sequenced on an Illumina NovaSeq using 2 x 150 bp paired-end reads. Processing in the source paper ran as follows. The reads were demultiplexed and collapsed into UMI-guided consensus sequences using migec v1.2.7. Using mixcr v2.1.11, UMI consensuses were aligned to TRA and TRB V and J templates and then assembled into clonotypes. A clonotype was counted as expanded or contracted only if both edgeR and NoisET called the change significant, with noise models trained on biological replicates. For edgeR calls, the cutoffs were a false discovery rate-adjusted p below 0.01 and a log2 fold-change threshold of 1. As an exploratory analysis of dynamics, max-normalized trajectories of the 1000 most abundant clonotypes were examined with PCA combined with hierarchical clustering. Each responding clone was given a CD4 or CD8 phenotype based on the CD4+ and CD8+ repertoires, which had been sequenced separately. TCRdb cleaned the public reads at Q25 with fastp, built clones with MiXCR and kept in-frame beta chains. Identical CDR3 protein sequences are pooled into one entry, listed with their most common genes and DNA. V and J calls and clone size were set by TCRdb, not the authors. The sample has about 320,000 distinct CDR3 sequences on record, 13% to 15% of them singletons. The ten largest clones capture under 25% of the sample.

Ficoll-Paque density gradient centrifugation was used to isolate PBMCs. The source of this sequence is a man aged 18 to 30 who had mild COVID-19 (a few samples of this study predate the infection). The sample titles of this study are shuffled in the database, so cell type and time point are left out; the donor was told from shared clones. The chain employs TRBV4-3 and TRBJ1-2, with 8 middle bases fitting TRBD1. The sequencing input was PBMCs or a T cell subset sorted from them (not recorded which). The CDR3 amino acid sequence is: CASSQSAGGSYGYTF. The DNA reads TGCGCCAGCAGCCAATCCGCAGGGGGCAGCTATGGCTACACCTTC.